This T cell receptor beta chain was profiled in a study of human T cells and chemical hapten exposure. This clonotype came up many times. Noted time point: pre-sensitization, week 0. The treatment here: therapeutic diphenylcyclopropenone sensitization with weekly scalp DPC. From the RACE reads, TCRdb called clonotypes with MiXCR, one entry per CDR3 protein. There are roughly 380,000 distinct CDR3 sequences in the sample; approximately 5% occur only once, and just over 2.5% lies in the top ten. The CDR3 extends over 14 amino acids. The germline gives CDR1 SGHRS, CDR2 YFSETQ. Trimming removed 4 bases from V and 1 base from J, with 11 bases in between.

The sequence came from a woman aged 50 to 65 with alopecia areata. Some clones in this sample may be carry-over from other donors' samples. The sample consisted of whole blood, taken in connection with sensitization to the hapten diphenylcyclopropenone (DPC). This chain connects TRBV5-1 to TRBJ2-5; D is tentatively TRBD1 or TRBD2 (5 bases each). The CDR3 is CASSHLGVQETQYF. DNA of the CDR3: TGCGCCAGCAGCCACCTGGGGGTCCAAGAGACCCAGTACTTC.